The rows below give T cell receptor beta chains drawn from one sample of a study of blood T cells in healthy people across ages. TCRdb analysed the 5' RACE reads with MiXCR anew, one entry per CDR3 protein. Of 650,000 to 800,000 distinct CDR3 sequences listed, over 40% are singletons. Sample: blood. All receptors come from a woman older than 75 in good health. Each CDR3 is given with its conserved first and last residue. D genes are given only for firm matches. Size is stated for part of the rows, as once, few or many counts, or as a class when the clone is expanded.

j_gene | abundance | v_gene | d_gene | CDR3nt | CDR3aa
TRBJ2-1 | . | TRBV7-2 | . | TGTGCCAGCAGCAGACCGGGACCCGGGAATGAGCAGTTCTTC | CASSRPGPGNEQFF
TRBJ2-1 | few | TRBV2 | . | TGTGCCAGTGGCAGGGGAAATCTCAATGAGCAGTTCTTC | CASGRGNLNEQFF
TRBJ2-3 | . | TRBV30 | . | TGTGCCTGGAGGGACCCCAGGGGCAGATACGCGTATTTT | CAWRDPRGRYAYF
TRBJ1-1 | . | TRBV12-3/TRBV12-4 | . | TGTGCCAGCAGTTTCGCTGACAAAGGGGGCACTGAAGCTTTCTTT | CASSFADKGGTEAFF
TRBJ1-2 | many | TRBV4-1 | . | TGCGCCAGCAGCCAAGGTCGCGGGCAGCTCTATGGCTACACCTTC | CASSQGRGQLYGYTF
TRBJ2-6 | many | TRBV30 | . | TGTGCCTGGAGCATTGGACAGTCTGGGGCCAACGTCCTGACTTTC | CAWSIGQSGANVLTF
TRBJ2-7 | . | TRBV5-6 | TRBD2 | TGTGCCAGCAGCTTAACAGGGACTAGCTCCTACAATGAGCAGTACTTC | CASSLTGTSSYNEQYF
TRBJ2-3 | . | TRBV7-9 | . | TGTGCCAGCACTCCACTAGCAGTCCCAGATACGCAGTATTTT | CASTPLAVPDTQYF
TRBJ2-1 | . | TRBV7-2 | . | TGTGCCAGCAGCGGCCTGGGACGGAACAATGAGCAGTTCTTC | CASSGLGRNNEQFF
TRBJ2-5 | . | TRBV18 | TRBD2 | TGTGCCAGCTCACCACCACGAGCGGGGGAAGAGACCCAGTACTTC | CASSPPRAGEETQYF
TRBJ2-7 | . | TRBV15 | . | TGTGCCACCAGCATCCCTCCCGGGACGTATGGCTACGAGCAGTACTTC | CATSIPPGTYGYEQYF
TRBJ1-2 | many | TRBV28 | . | TGTGCCAGCAGACAACGACAGTATGGCTACACCTTC | CASRQRQYGYTF
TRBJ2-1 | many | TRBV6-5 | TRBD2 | TGTGCCAGCAGTCGGGGACTAGCGGGCGGCGGTAATGAGCAGTTCTTC | CASSRGLAGGGNEQFF
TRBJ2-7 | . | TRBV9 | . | TGTGCCAGCAGCGCAGGACAGAGCTCCTACGAGCAGTACTTC | CASSAGQSSYEQYF
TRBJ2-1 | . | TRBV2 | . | TGTGCCAGCAGTGAAACTTTGGGCGGCGAGCAGTTCTTC | CASSETLGGEQFF
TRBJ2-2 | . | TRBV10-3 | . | TGTGCCATCAGTGTCGTTAGCGGAACAACCGGGGAGCTGTTTTTT | CAISVVSGTTGELFF